This T cell receptor (beta chain) originates from a study of blood T cell repertoires in COVID-19 (TCRdb year 2020). As for the study more broadly: Collaborator samples came from the United States, Italy and Spain and covered acute and convalescent phases of COVID-19. The prospective study material was composed of cDNA or gDNA derived from T cells, B-cell-depleted T cells, or PBMCs. Subjects who had been exposed to COVID-19, were actively infected with it, or had recovered from it provided the deeply sampled blood TCRbeta repertoires that made up the dataset. A freely available public database, intended as a resource for researchers studying the immune response to SARS-CoV-2, is where the repertoires were released. Samples were obtained from the ongoing ImmuneRACE study (first 160 participants) and from 950 to 1,500 subjects provided by 6 global collaborators. Sample metadata almost always included a de-identified subject ID, COVID-19 status, age in years and sex. HLA class I and class II types, where available, came from metadata supplied by the sample provider rather than from assay-based typing. Study-wide conclusions, independent of this receptor: Clinical and demographic metadata were provided uncurated, with the amount varying by source and participant.

At one collaborating source in Seattle, patients were enrolled during active infection and were followed longitudinally through the course of disease. Collaborating institutions collected whole blood in K2EDTA tubes following their own protocols. For TCRbeta analysis, collaborators shipped samples in one of three forms: frozen whole blood, isolated PBMCs, or DNA extracted from either of those sample types. TCRbeta CDR3 regions were amplified from genomic DNA using the immunoSEQ Assay, a bias-controlled multiplex PCR. On the authors' methods: Nucleated cell counts per sample were estimated from amplification of reference gene primers within the assay. Sequence reads were collapsed and filtered to measure the absolute abundance of every unique TCRbeta CDR3 rearrangement. For each sample, productive Simpson clonality was calculated as the square root of Simpson's diversity index over productive rearrangements. TCRdb obtained this table from immuneACCESS and retained in-frame rearrangements with V and J assigned. These tables miss some clones; where compared with another copy, unresolved V genes account for less than half of the shortfall, and the remainder is unexplained. V and J calls plus clone size are reproduced from that table; the DNA served to infer D and trimming. The sample profile shows 60,000 to 80,000 clones; 85% to 90% of them were found once. The top ten hold over 15% of the sample.

As concerns this clone: Its recognized antigen is unknown. Within one base of it there is no much larger clone, and no base qualities were kept.

The CDR3 contains 14 residues, cysteine and phenylalanine counted. The sequence is cut down to CDR3 DNA, 42 bases in frame from base 1. The CDR1 and CDR2 encoded by the germline V gene are SQVTM and ANQGSEA. V loses 6 bases of germline sequence and J loses 3 bases, and the interval between the two ends is 17 bases. The sample taken for sequencing was peripheral blood. The chain couples TRBV29-1 to TRBJ2-5, with TRBD2 tentatively as D gene (7 bases match). This TCR was recovered from an older woman with COVID-19, enrolled during active disease. Read as DNA, the sequence is TGCAGCGTCGCCCTCGGGGGGCCTAAAGAGACCCAGTACTTC. It translates as CSVALGGPKETQYF.